The 14 T cell receptor beta chains listed next were all sequenced from one sample in a study of cytomegalovirus exposure and HLA in healthy donors. The data were produced by immunoSEQ multiplex PCR, yet TCRdb's version contains in-frame clones alone and is incomplete. The profile shows 150,000 to 200,000 clones, about 82% of them singletons. The specimen was PBMCs. The source of these receptors is a man aged 25-45 years in good health and CMV-seropositive.

This chain links TRBV4-1 with TRBJ1-5, with D hard to call. V lost 4 bases to trimming and J lost 4 bases, with 11 bases between them. CDR1 is MGHRA and CDR2 is YSYEKL in the germline V gene. This CDR3 comprises 14 residues. CDR3 sequence reads: CASSPARANQPQHF. DNA of the CDR3: TGCGCCAGCAGCCCCGCCCGAGCAAATCAGCCCCAGCATTTT.

This chain links TRBV27 with TRBJ2-2, with 10 nucleotides matching TRBD2. Looked up from germline, CDR1 is MNHEY and CDR2 is SMNVEV (reference sequence). Trimming took 2 bases from V and 3 from J; bases not matched to a gene: 6. CDR3 length: 17 amino acids. CDR3 nucleotides: TGTGCCAGCAGTTTACTAGCTAGCGGGGGAGACACCGGGGAGCTGTTTTTT. Its protein product is CASSLLASGGDTGELFF.

The chain couples TRBV5-1 to TRBJ1-2, with TRBD1 matching 10 bases. V lost 8 bases to trimming and J lost 4 bases; unmatched junction nucleotides: 14. Germline CDR1 and CDR2: SGHRS and YFSETQ. This CDR3 has 16 amino acids. The CDR3 nucleotides are TGCGCCAGTACCTGGACTCCGGGACAGGGGACCTATGGCTACACCTTC. Its protein product is CASTWTPGQGTYGYTF.

The rearrangement uses TRBV5-1 and TRBJ1-4; 7 positions agree with TRBD1. This CDR3 comprises 14 residues. V lost 4 bases to trimming and J lost 3 bases; unmatched junction nucleotides: 3. Germline lookup yields CDR1 SGHRS and CDR2 YFSETQ. The CDR3 DNA sequence: TGCGCCAGCAGCCTCACAGGGGCTAATGAAAAACTGTTTTTT. Translation: CASSLTGANEKLFF.

The gene calls are TRBV11-3 and TRBJ2-7; possibly TRBD1 for D (5 bases). The CDR3 consists of 15 residues. CDR1 and CDR2 from the germline V gene are SGHNT and YENEEA. Trimming took off 0 bases at V and 0 bases at J, with 9 bases between the two ends. For the CDR3, the DNA is TGTGCCAGCAGCTTAGATCAGGGCAGCTCCTACGAGCAGTACTTC. It is translated as CASSLDQGSSYEQYF.

This chain connects TRBV11-2 to TRBJ1-1; possible D gene TRBD1, 5 bases. The germline V gene encodes CDR1 SGHAT and CDR2 FQNNGV. The ends were cut back, 0 bases at V and 1 base at J, with 15 bases in the middle. CDR3 length equals 17 residues. For the CDR3, the DNA is TGTGCCAGCAGCTTAGATGGGGGGGGAGGAAGGAACACTGAAGCTTTCTTT. Its protein product is CASSLDGGGGRNTEAFF. Using reference TRBV11-2 and TRBJ1-1 for the parts outside the CDR3, the full variable domain is EAGVAQSPRYKIIEKRQSVAFWCNPISGHATLYWYQQILGQGPKLLIQFQNNGVVDDSQLPKDRFSAERLKGVDSTLKIQPAKLEDSAVYLCASSLDGGGGRNTEAFFGQGTRLTVV.

This sequence joins TRBV6-6 and TRBJ2-3, with 10 bases that match TRBD2. Germline CDR1 and CDR2: MNHNY and SVGAGI (reference sequence). CDR3 size: 15 residues. The V segment lost 3 bases and the J segment 11 bases; nucleotides outside the gene matches: 11. The CDR3 DNA reads TGTGCCAGCAGTTATAAGCGGGGGGGCCAAGAAAGGCAGTATTTT. Encoded protein: CASSYKRGGQERQYF.

The CDR3 nucleotides are TGTGCCAGCAGCCAAGCTCAGGGGTCCGGGGAGCTGTTTTTT. Amino acid sequence: CASSQAQGSGELFF. The J gene is TRBJ2-2, the V gene TRBV7-2, with D possibly TRBD1 on 6 matching bases. The CDR3 has 14 residues. Germline V lookup: CDR1 SGHTA, CDR2 FQGNSA. The V end lost 5 bases, the J end lost 6 bases, and 13 bases lay between the germline ends. The whole variable domain, remainder taken from reference TRBV7-2 and TRBJ2-2, is GAGVSQSPSNKVTEKGKDVELRCDPISGHTALYWYRQSLGQGLEFLIYFQGNSAPDKSGLPSDRFSAERTGGSVSTLTIQRTQQEDSAVYLCASSQAQGSGELFFGEGSRLTVL.

The gene calls are TRBV2 and TRBJ2-7; D might be TRBD1 (5 bases). This CDR3 is built from 12 residues. Trimming removed 6 bases at V and 6 bases at J, with 12 bases between. Per germline, CDR1 SNHLY and CDR2 FYNNEI. The CDR3: CASSFGHVEQYF. In DNA form, the CDR3 reads TGTGCCAGCAGCTTTGGACACGTCGAGCAGTACTTC. Looking up the rest from reference TRBV2 and TRBJ2-7 gives the full variable domain: EPEVTQTPSHQVTQMGQEVILRCVPISNHLYFYWYRQILGQKVEFLVSFYNNEISEKSEIFDDQFSVERPDGSNFTLKIRSTKLEDSAMYFCASSFGHVEQYFGPGTRLTVT.

The chain couples TRBV6-1 to TRBJ1-5; 7 nucleotides line up with TRBD1. The V and J ends lost 5 bases and 5 bases, in that order; junction bases with no gene match: 9. Germline V gene lookup returns CDR1 MNHNS and CDR2 SASEGT. This CDR3 is built from 15 residues. CDR3 coding DNA: TGTGCCAGCAGTTTTGACAGGGACTCGCATCAGCCCCAGCATTTT. Its protein product is CASSFDRDSHQPQHF.

The CDR3 DNA reads as TGTGCCAGCAGCGTAGACCGAGCCCACAATGAGCAGTTCTTC. Protein sequence: CASSVDRAHNEQFF. The V call is TRBV9, the J call TRBJ2-1; D not resolved. The CDR3 sequence is 14 residues long. The V gene lost 0 bases and the J gene lost 5 bases, with 9 bases spanning the gap. Looked up from germline, CDR1 is SGDLS and CDR2 is YYNGEE.

The chain carries TRBV10-3 and TRBJ1-5; D gene uncertain. V was pared by 5 bases and J by 4 bases, with 12 bases between. The CDR3 runs to 14 residues. Germline V gene sequence: CDR1 ENHRY, CDR2 SYGVKD. The CDR3 DNA sequence: TGTGCCATCAGTAACCCTGGAGGGAATCAGCCCCAGCATTTT. Protein product: CAISNPGGNQPQHF.

This clone was recorded only once. The rearrangement links TRBV9 to TRBJ1-1; 8 bases are a match to TRBD1. Germline V gene sequence: CDR1 SGDLS, CDR2 YYNGEE. V was pared by 6 bases and J by 1 base, with 5 bases of the junction left unmatched. This CDR3 spans 14 amino acids. In DNA, the CDR3 is TGTGCCAGCAACATAGGACAGGGGAACACTGAAGCTTTCTTT. As protein: CASNIGQGNTEAFF.

The chain has TRBV7-9 and TRBJ2-6; D gene uncertain. The CDR3 is made up of 18 amino acids. Germline CDR1 and CDR2: SEHNR and FQNEAQ (reference sequence). V was shortened by 2 bases and J by 0 bases, with 14 bases between the two germline ends. The CDR3 region is CASSLRQGISSGANVLTF. The DNA of the CDR3 is TGTGCCAGCAGCTTAAGACAAGGAATCAGCTCTGGGGCCAACGTCCTGACTTTC.